These 9 T cell receptor beta chains were sequenced from one sample in a study of PD-1 blockade in mismatch repair-deficient tumors. Generated by immunoSEQ multiplex PCR, the TCRdb table keeps only in-frame clones and is missing some. This sample has tens of thousands of clones, with over 70% found just once. The material was peripheral blood, obtained 12 weeks after starting pembrolizumab. The source of these receptors is an adult with mismatch repair-deficient cancer.

In its sample, this clone was seen a few times. The J gene is TRBJ1-1, the V gene TRBV2; 7 bases match TRBD1. Germline CDR1 reads SNHLY; CDR2 reads FYNNEI. The CDR3 loop spans 13 amino acids. V lost 5 bases to trimming and J lost 1 base; unmatched junction nucleotides: 1. The CDR3 is CASSQGENTEAFF. CDR3 DNA sequence: TGTGCCAGCAGTCAGGGGGAGAACACTGAAGCTTTCTTT.

V is TRBV5-1 and J is TRBJ2-7; D unresolved. CDR1 is SGHRS and CDR2 is YFSETQ in the germline V gene. This CDR3 contains 11 residues. The V and J ends lost 4 bases and 0 bases respectively, with 2 bases between them. In DNA form, the CDR3 reads TGCGCCAGCAGCGTCTCCTACGAGCAGTACTTC. Translation: CASSVSYEQYF.

The rearrangement joins TRBV5-6 to TRBJ2-1; tentative D call: TRBD1 (6 bases). CDR1 and CDR2 (germline): SGHDT, YYEEEE. CDR3 size: 15 residues. V gave up 4 bases and J gave up 7 bases, with 18 bases separating them. The CDR3 reads CASSRVDSPGNEQFF. In nucleotides, the CDR3 is TGTGCCAGCAGCCGCGTGGACAGCCCGGGGAATGAGCAGTTCTTC.

The chain joins TRBV5-4 to TRBJ2-7, with TRBD2 as a possible D gene (5 bases). Germline V gene lookup returns CDR1 SGHNT and CDR2 YYREEE (reference sequence). The V and J ends lost 2 bases and 0 bases respectively, with 6 bases between them. The CDR3 spans 13 residues. CDR3 nucleotides: TGTGCCAGCAGCTTACGGGGCTCCTACGAGCAGTACTTC. It translates to CASSLRGSYEQYF. Drawing the rest from reference TRBV5-4 and TRBJ2-7, the complete variable domain is ETGVTQSPTHLIKTRGQQVTLRCSSQSGHNTVSWYQQALGQGPQFIFQYYREEENGRGNFPPRFSGLQFPNYSSELNVNALELDDSALYLCASSLRGSYEQYFGPGTRLTVT.

The genes are TRBV23-1 and TRBJ1-2; D is perhaps TRBD1 (6 bases). TRBV23-1 qualifies as an ORF whose function is uncertain. The CDR3 runs to 17 residues. Trimming stripped 1 base from V and 0 bases from J, with 15 bases between. CDR3 DNA sequence: TGCGCCAGCAGTCAATTGAGACGGGGGCAAGCTAACTATGGCTACACCTTC. This encodes CASSQLRRGQANYGYTF.

V and J are TRBV6-6 and TRBJ2-3; D ambiguous. V was shortened by 2 bases and J by 4 bases, with 4 bases between the two germline ends. Per the germline V gene, CDR1 is MNHNY and CDR2 is SVGAGI (reference sequence). The CDR3 has 12 residues. CDR3 nucleotides: TGTGCCAGCAGTTACGCGGCAGATACGCAGTATTTT. This codes for CASSYAADTQYF.

V and J are TRBV6-5 and TRBJ2-7, with 7 bases that match TRBD1. After removal of 5 bases from V and 1 base from J, the junction contained 8 bases not matched to a gene. The germline V gene has CDR1 MNHEY and CDR2 SVGAGI. The CDR3 totals 15 residues. Here the CDR3 DNA reads TGTGCCAGCAGTCTGACAGGGAGATCTTCCTACGAGCAGTACTTC. Translation gives CASSLTGRSSYEQYF.

V and J are TRBV7-9 and TRBJ2-3, with D possibly being TRBD2 (5 bases). The CDR3 loop spans 13 amino acids. Germline CDR1 and CDR2: SEHNR and FQNEAQ (reference sequence). V was trimmed by 2 bases and J by 6 bases, leaving 9 bases between them. In DNA, the CDR3 is TGTGCCAGCAGCTTAACTAGTTGGGATACGCAGTATTTT. Translating gives CASSLTSWDTQYF.

As to this clone: The junction and the germline gene differ at one end; a read error may be behind it. The chain carries TRBV7-7 and TRBJ2-1; 8 bases are a match to TRBD2. This CDR3 has 15 residues. CDR1 and CDR2 from the germline V gene are SSHAT and FNYEAQ (reference sequence). The CDR3 reads CASSHSGGAYNEQFF. The DNA of the CDR3 is TGTGCTAGCAGCCACAGCGGGGGCGCCTACAATGAGCAGTTCTTC.